The 27 T cell receptor beta chains below all came from one sample that was sequenced in a study of identifying expanded T cells in peripheral blood. Data came from immunoSEQ multiplex PCR; TCRdb stores just in-frame clones and leaves some out. In the table there are about 110,000 clones, roughly nine tenths of which are singletons. Sequenced sample: blood. These receptor sequences come from a person aged 18 to 75 in good health.

The J gene is TRBJ2-5, the V gene TRBV19; D may be TRBD1 (6 bases). The V end was cut by 1 base, the J end by 1 base, with 13 bases between. This CDR3 has 16 residues. Per the germline V gene, CDR1 is LNHDA and CDR2 is SQIVND (reference sequence). The CDR3 DNA sequence: TGTGCCAGTAGTATAGCCACAGGGCTCAGCCAAGAGACCCAGTACTTC. Its protein is CASSIATGLSQETQYF.

The rearrangement links TRBV7-3 to TRBJ2-1; the D gene is possibly TRBD2 (7 bases). The CDR3 runs to 17 residues. Germline lookup yields CDR1 SGHTA and CDR2 FQGTGA. Between the trimmed V and J ends, which lost 5 bases and 6 bases, there was a span of 23 bases. Here the CDR3 reads CASSRPGSGGARNEQFF. DNA for the CDR3: TGTGCCAGCAGCCGACCGGGAAGTGGGGGGGCTCGCAATGAGCAGTTCTTC.

This clone occurred once. The V gene is TRBV21-1, the J gene TRBJ1-6; the table's D call of TRBD1 was not tested on the DNA. TRBV21-1 is shown as a pseudogene. CDR3 length: 13 amino acids. The CDR3 DNA sequence: TGTGCCAGCAGCGAGGACAGGCATTCACCCCTCCACTTT. Encoded protein: CASSEDRHSPLHF.

CDR3 region: CASSLFRSGNTNEQFF. For the CDR3, the DNA is TGTGCCAGCAGCCTTTTTCGGTCGGGAAATACCAATGAGCAGTTCTTC. The rearrangement joins TRBV28 to TRBJ2-1; TRBD2 is a possible D gene (5 bases). This CDR3 has 16 residues. Trimming cost V 6 bases and J 6 bases, with 21 bases left between them. Germline V gives CDR1 MDHEN, CDR2 SYDVKM. Full variable domain (remainder filled in from reference TRBV28 and TRBJ2-1): DVKVTQSSRYLVKRTGEKVFLECVQDMDHENMFWYRQDPGLGLRLIYFSYDVKMKEKGDIPEGYSVSREKKERFSLILESASTNQTSMYLCASSLFRSGNTNEQFFGPGTRLTVL.

The V and J genes are TRBV19 and TRBJ2-3; the match to TRBD2 covers 14 bases. The V and J ends lost 6 bases and 4 bases, in that order; junction bases with no gene match: 6. Germline V lookup: CDR1 LNHDA, CDR2 SQIVND (reference sequence). The CDR3 runs to 16 residues. CDR3 region: CASSPGLAGEADTQYF. The CDR3 coding sequence is TGTGCCAGTAGCCCGGGACTAGCGGGAGAAGCAGATACGCAGTATTTT.

The chain joins TRBV29-1 to TRBJ1-6; D unresolved. The CDR3 totals 13 residues. Germline CDR1 SQVTM, CDR2 ANQGSEA. Between the trimmed V and J ends, which lost 5 bases and 6 bases, there was a span of 11 bases. The CDR3 region is CSVTSDRNSPLHF. In DNA, the CDR3 is TGCAGCGTTACCTCGGACCGTAATTCACCCCTCCACTTT.

V usage is TRBV27 and J usage is TRBJ1-3; D might be TRBD1 (5 bases). In germline, CDR1 is MNHEY, CDR2 SMNVEV (reference sequence). This CDR3 is built from 14 residues. Trimming left V 8 bases short and J 0 bases short, with 11 bases between. The CDR3: CASRDGSSGNTIYF. The CDR3 DNA reads as TGTGCCAGCCGGGACGGAAGCTCTGGAAACACCATATATTTT.

This chain uses TRBV7-9 with TRBJ1-2, with a weak D call TRBD1 (5 bases). V was trimmed by 1 base and J by 6 bases, leaving 15 bases between them. Per the germline V gene, CDR1 is SEHNR and CDR2 is FQNEAQ (reference sequence). The CDR3 has 15 amino acids. CDR3 in amino acids: CASSLVGREMHGYTF. CDR3 DNA: TGTGCCAGCAGCTTAGTGGGCAGGGAAATGCATGGCTACACCTTC. Combining the CDR3 with reference TRBV7-9 and TRBJ1-2 gives the whole variable domain DTGVSQNPRHKITKRGQNVTFRCDPISEHNRLYWYRQTLGQGPEFLTYFQNEAQLEKSRLLSDRFSAERPKGSFSTLEIQRTEQGDSAMYLCASSLVGREMHGYTFGSGTRLTVV.

The V and J genes are TRBV5-4 and TRBJ2-7; possible D gene TRBD2, 5 bases. Trimming removed 0 bases from V and 1 base from J, with 11 bases in between. The CDR3 is made up of 15 amino acids. CDR1 SGHNT and CDR2 YYREEE come from the germline V gene (reference sequence). CDR3 in DNA: TGTGCCAGCAGCTTGGAACTAGGTCGATCCTACGAGCAGTACTTC. Translated, it gives CASSLELGRSYEQYF.

This chain uses TRBV4-1 with TRBJ1-4; TRBD1 matches at 7 bases. V was clipped by 2 bases and J by 0 bases; unmatched bases: 6. Germline values: CDR1 MGHRA, CDR2 YSYEKL. This CDR3 region has 17 residues. Written as DNA, the CDR3 is TGCGCCAGCAGCCAACACAGGGGAGACCCAACTAATGAAAAACTGTTTTTT. As protein: CASSQHRGDPTNEKLFF.

The V call is TRBV6-1, the J call TRBJ1-1; D is ambiguous. V lost 1 base and J 7 bases, leaving 4 bases between the germline ends. The length of the CDR3 is 11 residues. Germline-derived CDR1 and CDR2 are MNHNS and SASEGT. CDR3 in DNA: TGTGCCAGCAGTGAAGTAGGTGAAGCTTTCTTT. This encodes CASSEVGEAFF.

V gene TRBV9 combines with J gene TRBJ2-1; 9 nucleotides match TRBD2. The CDR3 consists of 16 residues. Looked up from germline, CDR1 is SGDLS and CDR2 is YYNGEE. V shed 3 bases and J 4 bases; nucleotides not matched to a gene: 8. CDR3 nucleotides: TGTGCCAGCAGCGCCGACCCCGCGGGGGGGTACAATGAGCAGTTCTTC. This encodes CASSADPAGGYNEQFF.

The V gene is TRBV10-3, the J gene TRBJ2-4; D is uncertain. The germline V and J ends were trimmed by 0 bases and 8 bases, with 8 bases remaining between them. This CDR3 has 13 amino acids. Germline CDR1 reads ENHRY; CDR2 reads SYGVKD. CDR3 loop: CAISESRMDIQYF. The CDR3 coding sequence is TGTGCCATCAGTGAGTCGAGGATGGACATTCAGTACTTC.

This clone appeared a few times. The chain couples TRBV27 to TRBJ1-5; TRBD1 might be the D (5 bases). This CDR3 is built from 15 residues. CDR1 MNHEY and CDR2 SMNVEV come from the germline V gene (reference sequence). The V end lost 2 bases, the J end lost 7 bases, and 15 bases lay between the germline ends. In DNA form, the CDR3 reads TGTGCCAGCAGTTTAGCCGGGGCGCAAGAACAGCCCCAGCATTTT. Its translation: CASSLAGAQEQPQHF.

The J gene is TRBJ1-1, the V gene TRBV6-5, with D uncertain. The CDR3 covers 15 residues. V was shortened by 0 bases and J by 3 bases, with 11 bases between the two germline ends. CDR1 and CDR2 (germline): MNHEY, SVGAGI. CDR3 residues: CASSYSVGGYTEAFF. The CDR3, as DNA: TGTGCCAGCAGTTACTCGGTTGGTGGATACACTGAAGCTTTCTTT.

The V and J genes are TRBV7-8 and TRBJ2-1; D is tentatively TRBD1 or TRBD2 (5 bases each). V was shortened by 6 bases and J by 3 bases, with 12 bases between the two germline ends. This CDR3 region has 14 residues. Germline CDR1 and CDR2: SGHVS and FQNEAQ. In nucleotides, the CDR3 is TGTGCCAGCAGGACCGGGACGGGCTACAATGAGCAGTTCTTC. This translates into CASRTGTGYNEQFF. The whole variable domain, filled in from reference TRBV7-8 and TRBJ2-1, reads GAGVSQSPRYKVAKRGQDVALRCDPISGHVSLFWYQQALGQGPEFLTYFQNEAQLDKSGLPSDRFFAERPEGSVSTLKIQRTQQEDSAVYLCASRTGTGYNEQFFGPGTRLTVL.

The rearrangement uses TRBV5-6 and TRBJ2-3; D is ambiguous. Germline V gives CDR1 SGHDT, CDR2 YYEEEE. CDR3 size: 16 residues. V gave up 4 bases and J gave up 0 bases, with 15 bases separating them. DNA of the CDR3: TGTGCCAGCAGCGCCTTAGGGTTGGGGAGCACAGATACGCAGTATTTT. Amino acids: CASSALGLGSTDTQYF. Together with reference TRBV5-6 and TRBJ2-3, the CDR3 gives the full variable domain: DAGVTQSPTHLIKTRGQQVTLRCSPKSGHDTVSWYQQALGQGPQFIFQYYEEEERQRGNFPDRFSGHQFPNYSSELNVNALLLGDSALYLCASSALGLGSTDTQYFGPGTRLTVL.

The chain links TRBV5-4 to TRBJ2-2; weak D call: TRBD2 (5 bases). This CDR3 spans 12 amino acids. Trimming took off 4 bases at V and 5 bases at J, with 6 bases between the two ends. Germline V gene lookup returns CDR1 SGHNT and CDR2 YYREEE (reference sequence). In DNA form, the CDR3 reads TGTGCCAGCAGCACTAGAACCGGGGAGCTGTTTTTT. It specifies CASSTRTGELFF.

V gene TRBV7-9 combines with J gene TRBJ2-2; weak D call: TRBD2 (6 bases). The length of the CDR3 is 15 residues. Trimming shortened V by 6 bases and J by 4 bases, and 15 bases separated the two germline ends. Germline V gene data show CDR1 as SEHNR and CDR2 as FQNEAQ (reference sequence). The CDR3 sequence: CASSRETKLTGELFF. For the CDR3, the DNA is TGTGCCAGCAGTCGGGAGACTAAACTCACCGGGGAGCTGTTTTTT.

The chain employs TRBV5-6 and TRBJ1-5, with D tentatively TRBD1 (5 bases). V lost 2 bases to trimming and J lost 4 bases, with 19 bases between them. Per germline, CDR1 SGHDT and CDR2 YYEEEE. The CDR3 is 17 residues long. The CDR3 is CASSFSLRGTENQPQHF. CDR3 coding DNA: TGTGCCAGCAGCTTCTCTTTGCGGGGGACTGAAAATCAGCCCCAGCATTTT.

The chain employs TRBV6-5 and TRBJ2-5; D unresolved. The ends were cut back, 8 bases at V and 5 bases at J, with 12 bases in the middle. Germline CDR1 MNHEY, CDR2 SVGAGI. The CDR3 spans 12 residues. CDR3 DNA: TGTGCCAGCTGGCGGCAGCTTGAGACCCAGTACTTC. Protein: CASWRQLETQYF.

A single count supports this clone. The chain combines TRBV20-1 with TRBJ2-1; unclear D gene. The CDR3 spans 11 residues. The V gene's germline CDR1 is DFQATT and CDR2 SNEGSKA (reference sequence). Trimming pared 0 bases from V and 10 bases from J, leaving 7 bases between. As DNA, the CDR3 is TGCAGTGCTAGAGATGCCCACGAGCAGTTCTTC. This encodes CSARDAHEQFF.

The chain uses TRBV19 and TRBJ2-1; TRBD2 matches 10 bases. This CDR3 is 15 amino acids long. Germline V CDR1 and CDR2: LNHDA, SQIVND (reference sequence). V shed 5 bases and J 9 bases; nucleotides not matched to a gene: 10. CDR3 sequence: CASSSSGRAAGEQFF. The CDR3 nucleotides are TGTGCCAGTAGTTCAAGCGGGAGGGCCGCCGGTGAGCAGTTCTTC.

This chain's CDR3 is CASSSQGAGGTEAFF. CDR3 bases: TGTGCCAGCAGTTCGCAGGGGGCTGGGGGCACTGAAGCTTTCTTT. The rearrangement uses TRBV7-3 and TRBJ1-1; 8 positions match TRBD1. The V gene's germline CDR1 is SGHTA and CDR2 FQGTGA. CDR3 length equals 15 residues. Trimming at V came to 6 bases and at J to 4 bases, leaving 10 bases not matched to a gene.

This chain uses TRBV4-3 with TRBJ1-5; possibly TRBD1 for D (5 bases). Per germline, CDR1 LGHNA and CDR2 YSLEER. This CDR3 comprises 15 residues. Trimming shortened V by 0 bases and J by 6 bases, and 12 bases separated the two germline ends. The CDR3 DNA sequence: TGCGCCAGCAGCCAAGATCCCCTAGGGACTCAGCCCCAGCATTTT. It specifies CASSQDPLGTQPQHF.

The gene calls are TRBV18 and TRBJ1-1; D might be TRBD1 (6 bases). CDR1 is KGHSH, CDR2 LQKENI, per germline. CDR3 length equals 13 residues. V dropped 6 bases and J dropped 1 base, with 9 bases sitting between them. This chain's CDR3 is CASSRQENTEAFF. In DNA, the CDR3 is TGTGCCAGCTCCCGACAGGAGAACACTGAAGCTTTCTTT.

The chain joins TRBV10-3 to TRBJ1-5, with a possible D match to TRBD1 (5 bases). With 6 bases removed from V and 3 bases from J, the gap between germline ends came to 15 bases. Germline V lookup: CDR1 ENHRY, CDR2 SYGVKD. This CDR3 has 15 amino acids. CDR3 in DNA: TGTGCCATCAGCCCCTCCAGGGTGGACAATCAGCCCCAGCATTTT. The encoded protein is CAISPSRVDNQPQHF.